This T cell receptor beta chain is drawn from a study of shared clonotypes between healthy human individuals. Trimming stripped 6 bases from V and 4 bases from J, with 32 bases between. Germline V gene data show CDR1 as SQVTM and CDR2 as ANQGSEA. This CDR3 is built from 19 residues. Profiled with immunoSEQ multiplex PCR; TCRdb holds only in-frame clones, not every one. The table includes 2 million to 2.5 million clones, 93% detected once. Specimen: naive CD4+ T cells from PBMCs. Subset defined: CD45RA+ positively selected. The V call is TRBV29-1, the J call TRBJ2-3, with D possibly matching TRBD2 (7 bases). The clonotype originates from a man aged 18-30 years in good health. Some clones in this sample may be carry-over from other donors' samples. In nucleotides, the CDR3 is TGCAGCGTCACAGGGTCGAGCGGGAACTTTGCTTTTGGGCCAGATACGCAGTATTTT. Translating gives CSVTGSSGNFAFGPDTQYF.